The clone carrying this T cell receptor (beta chain) occurred many times. Antigen unknown. The data belong to a study of CD8 T cells in ankylosing spondylitis. TCRdb reanalysed the 5' RACE reads using MiXCR and keeps one entry per CDR3 protein. The sample lists 500,000 or so distinct CDR3 sequences; approximately 5% were seen once. Study-wide results and caveats: Seemingly characteristic of ankylosing spondylitis blood was a TCR beta motif consisting of several highly homologous variants. Reportedly, matched ankylosing spondylitis synovial fluid was significantly enriched for disease-linked clones. In the blood and synovial fluid of reactive arthritis, some motif variants had been previously reported.

The sequence was collected from a male donor with ankylosing spondylitis. Input material: blood, either unsorted or a sorted T cell fraction (not recorded which).

The CDR3 spells CASSPETGMQQYF. CDR3 nucleotides: TGCGCCAGCAGCCCGGAAACAGGGATGCAACAGTACTTC. The gene calls are TRBV5-1 and TRBJ2-7, with D tentatively TRBD1 (6 bases). There are 13 residues in the CDR3. Between the trimmed V and J ends, which lost 4 bases and 10 bases, there was a span of 18 bases. Germline V gene data show CDR1 as SGHRS and CDR2 as YFSETQ.